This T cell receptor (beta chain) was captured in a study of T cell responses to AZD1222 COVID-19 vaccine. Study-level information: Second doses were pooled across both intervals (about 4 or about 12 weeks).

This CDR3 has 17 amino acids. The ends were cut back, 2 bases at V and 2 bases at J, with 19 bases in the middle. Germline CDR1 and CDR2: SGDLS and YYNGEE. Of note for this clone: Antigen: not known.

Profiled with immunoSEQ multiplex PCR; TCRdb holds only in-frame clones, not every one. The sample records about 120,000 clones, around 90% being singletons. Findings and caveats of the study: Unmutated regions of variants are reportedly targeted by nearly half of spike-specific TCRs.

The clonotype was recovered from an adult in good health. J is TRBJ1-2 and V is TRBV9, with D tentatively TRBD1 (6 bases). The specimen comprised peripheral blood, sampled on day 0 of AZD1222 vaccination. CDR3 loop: CASSVEAGTPTNYGYTF. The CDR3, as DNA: TGTGCCAGCAGCGTCGAAGCGGGGACACCCACAAACTATGGCTACACCTTC.